The present TCR beta chain was sequenced within a study of blood T cells in healthy people across ages (dated by TCRdb to 2014 to 2015). A note on the overall study: In model experiments, template switching captured roughly one uniquely barcoded TCR beta cDNA molecule for every two T cells. Using deep sequencing normalized with unique cDNA molecular identifiers, the study measured how TCR beta repertoire diversity changes with age. Donors were grouped into four age groups: young (average roughly 15 years), middle-aged (over 35), aged (around 60) and long-lived (approximately 75). To avoid experimental bias, donors of different ages were distributed randomly across sequencing lanes. For two donors (one aged 18 to 30 and one aged 80 or older), the study analyzed two additional independent replicas of 1 million unique cDNA reads from the same blood draw.

The library was prepared using 5' RACE. Instrument used: Illumina HiSeq 2500. A second PCR of about 7 to 12 cycles was run with a J-beta primer mix and a sample-barcoded 5' primer. Each TCR beta cDNA molecule received a unique molecular identifier from a template-switch 5' adaptor carrying 12 random nucleotides. Each sample yielded at least 2.5 million CDR3-containing paired-end reads. First-strand cDNA synthesis was performed from all RNA using the Mint cDNA synthesis kit, with priming by a TRBC-specific oligonucleotide. All cDNA was treated with uracil-DNA glycosylase and then went through a first 18-cycle PCR with the universal primers M1SS and BC2_uni_R. In the authors' own workflow: For normalization, 1 million high-quality reads were randomly selected from each sample, with every read carrying a distinct molecular identifier. Reads sharing molecular identifiers were discarded rather than binned into consensus sequences. MiTCR, run with a Q25 quality threshold and the strictest error-elimination algorithm, handled CDR3 identification, clonotype clustering and error correction. A nonparametric unseen species model with Euler transformation was used to estimate a lower bound on total TCR beta diversity. The raw public data were reprocessed by TCRdb itself: fastp quality trimming at Q25, MiXCR clonotype calling, in-frame beta chains only. One record per CDR3 amino acid sequence lists the most common genes and DNA. The V and J calls come from TCRdb's annotation, not from the publication. The sample table contains about a million distinct CDR3 sequences; only one count was recorded for roughly half of them. The ten largest account for about a fifth of the sample.

The sample holds a few counts of this clonotype. What this receptor recognizes is not known. Per-base quality was not reported, and no clone a single base away is much larger than it. The study at large found these results: Compared with the aged group, the long-lived group had more naive CD4+ T cells, fewer expanded clones and increased TCR diversity, a pattern suggesting age selection. Observed TCR beta diversity correlated strongly with the percentage of naive T cells measured by flow cytometry. Observed TCR beta diversity per million T cells fell roughly linearly with age, and a significant reduction was already apparent by age around 39. The CMV infection status of donors was not known, potentially confounding age-related changes in expanded clonotypes. Estimates of total diversity based on one million sequenced T cells were considered lower bounds and underestimates. Bulk unsorted PBMC profiling prevented conclusive comparison of naive and antigen-experienced compartments.

The approximately 39 donors, aged 6 to 90 years, were systemically healthy Caucasian individuals from Russia. Approximately 11 milliliters of peripheral blood were drawn from each donor into EDTA-treated Vacutainer tubes. PBMCs were isolated by Ficoll-Paque density-gradient centrifugation, with at least 6 million obtained per sample. Trizol reagent was used to extract total RNA from PBMCs, with at least 5.5 micrograms per sample. The percentages of naive CD45RAhigh/CD27high T cells were determined by flow cytometry on a PBMC aliquot from every donor. Looking up the germline V gene (reference sequence) yields CDR1 DFQATT and CDR2 SNEGSKA. Counted from cysteine to phenylalanine, this CDR3 has 11 amino acids. CDR3 DNA only is kept here, 33 bases in frame from base 1. Trimming removed 5 bases from V and 9 bases from J, leaving 11 bases between the germline ends.

The rearranged segments are TRBV20-1 and TRBJ2-1, with a tentative D gene TRBD2 over 6 matching bases. The clonotype originates from a woman aged 55-75 years in good health. Sequenced: blood. In nucleotides, the sequence is TGCAGTGCTTTGGCCGGGAGTGAGCAGTTCTTC. It translates to CSALAGSEQFF.